These 22 T cell receptor beta chains originate from one sample sequenced in a study of early T cells in non-severe SARS-CoV-2 infection. Via MiXCR, TCRdb re-called the 5' RACE reads, giving one row per CDR3 protein. The table lists roughly 32,000 distinct CDR3 sequences, approximately 7% of them singletons. The sample consisted of whole blood. These receptors originate from an adult who was a healthcare worker with PCR-confirmed SARS-CoV-2 infection or an uninfected control (not recorded which).

This clonotype occurred many times. The chain links TRBV7-2 to TRBJ2-1; the D is unclear. CDR1 and CDR2 from the germline V gene are SGHTA and FQGNSA. The V gene lost 8 bases and the J gene lost 8 bases, with 10 bases spanning the gap. The CDR3 extends over 11 amino acids. Here the CDR3 reads CASAIRYEQFF. The CDR3 DNA is TGTGCCAGCGCGATTCGATATGAGCAGTTCTTC.

This clonotype was observed at least ten times. This chain uses TRBV7-8 with TRBJ2-3; tentatively, D is TRBD2 (5 bases). V lost 6 bases to trimming and J lost 3 bases, with 10 bases between them. Germline CDR1 is SGHVS and CDR2 is FQNEAQ. The CDR3 extends over 13 amino acids. The CDR3 sequence is CASRGRGTDTQYF. The DNA of the CDR3 is TGTGCCAGCAGGGGTAGAGGGACAGATACGCAGTATTTT. The variable domain in full, completed from reference TRBV7-8 and TRBJ2-3, reads GAGVSQSPRYKVAKRGQDVALRCDPISGHVSLFWYQQALGQGPEFLTYFQNEAQLDKSGLPSDRFFAERPEGSVSTLKIQRTQQEDSAVYLCASRGRGTDTQYFGPGTRLTVL.

This clonotype has ten or more counts. This chain joins TRBV9 and TRBJ2-1; 8 bases map to TRBD2. The CDR3 is made up of 16 amino acids. V dropped 1 base and J dropped 3; count of bases not matched to a gene: 6. CDR1 is SGDLS, CDR2 YYNGEE, per germline. CDR3 in amino acids: CASSVRIAGLYNEQFF. In DNA form, the CDR3 reads TGTGCCAGCAGCGTAAGGATAGCGGGACTCTACAATGAGCAGTTCTTC.

This clonotype was seen repeatedly, ten times or more. This sequence joins TRBV6-6 and TRBJ1-1; D is perhaps TRBD1 (5 bases). The CDR3 totals 15 residues. Germline CDR1 is MNHNY and CDR2 is SVGAGI (reference sequence). V dropped 4 bases and J dropped 1 base, with 13 bases sitting between them. CDR3 nucleotides: TGTGCCAGCAGTTCGATGACAGTTGAGAACACTGAAGCTTTCTTT. Its translation: CASSSMTVENTEAFF.

The chain recombines TRBV18 with TRBJ1-3, with D hard to call. CDR1 is KGHSH, CDR2 LQKENI, per germline. CDR3 length: 17 residues. V was shortened by 2 bases and J by 1 base, with 15 bases between the two germline ends. CDR3 nucleotides: TGTGCCAGCTCACCAGTTTGGGCCGGAGAGTCTGGAAACACCATATATTTT. It is translated as CASSPVWAGESGNTIYF.

Many counts were recorded for this clonotype. The rearrangement links TRBV2 to TRBJ2-1, with 8 nucleotides matching TRBD2. The CDR3 spans 14 residues. V lost 9 bases and J lost 4; bases outside the gene matches: 8. CDR1 is SNHLY, CDR2 FYNNEI, per germline. Written as DNA, the CDR3 is TGTGCCAGAGGGGAGGAGCGGGGGTACAATGAGCAGTTCTTC. The encoded protein is CARGEERGYNEQFF.

By share, this clonotype ranks as medium-sized (0.01 to 0.1%). The chain recombines TRBV28 with TRBJ1-3; D gene unclear. Trimming took 5 bases from V and 7 from J, leaving 9 bases between them. The CDR3 length is 12 residues. The germline V gene encodes CDR1 MDHEN and CDR2 SYDVKM. CDR3 protein: CASSEDGNTIYF. CDR3 DNA sequence: TGTGCCAGCAGTGAGGATGGGAACACCATATATTTT.

This clonotype occurred many times. As DNA, the CDR3 is TGTGCCTGGAGTCGACAGGGAGGCACAGATACGCAGTATTTT. Amino acids: CAWSRQGGTDTQYF. This chain uses TRBV30 with TRBJ2-3, with 7 bases matching TRBD1. The V segment lost 2 bases and the J segment 1 base; nucleotides outside the gene matches: 3. The CDR3 is made up of 14 amino acids. The V gene's germline CDR1 is GTSNPN and CDR2 SVGIG (reference sequence). Filled out from reference TRBV30 and TRBJ2-3, the complete variable domain reads SQTIHQWPATLVQPVGSPLSLECTVEGTSNPNLYWYRQAAGRGLQLLFYSVGIGQISSEVPQNLSASRPQDRQFILSSKKLLLSDSGFYLCAWSRQGGTDTQYFGPGTRLTVL.

This clonotype appeared many times. The rearrangement joins TRBV11-2 to TRBJ2-1; 9 nucleotides match TRBD2. Losses at the gene ends were 0 bases for V and 8 bases for J; bases not matched to a gene: 8. CDR1 and CDR2 from the germline V gene are SGHAT and FQNNGV. The CDR3 runs 16 residues. The CDR3: CASSLDGGGAADEQFF. The CDR3 bases are TGTGCCAGCAGCTTAGATGGCGGGGGGGCCGCGGATGAGCAGTTCTTC.

This clonotype has a handful of counts. The CDR3 spells CASSPVPGTGGNEQYF. DNA of the CDR3: TGCGCCAGCAGCCCGGTACCCGGGACAGGGGGCAACGAGCAGTACTTC. This chain joins TRBV4-1 and TRBJ2-7, with 12 bases lining up with TRBD1. This CDR3 contains 16 residues. V lost 4 bases and J lost 5; bases outside the gene matches: 9. Germline V gene lookup returns CDR1 MGHRA and CDR2 YSYEKL.

This clonotype was counted many times. CDR3 coding DNA: TGTGCCAGCAGCTTAGAGGGCGTCCATACGCAGTATTTT. It is translated as CASSLEGVHTQYF. The chain is built from TRBV7-9 and TRBJ2-3; D not resolved. The V gene lost 1 base and the J gene lost 7 bases, with 9 bases spanning the gap. Germline-derived CDR1 and CDR2 are SEHNR and FQNEAQ (reference sequence). The length of the CDR3 is 13 residues.

The chain employs TRBV12-3 or TRBV12-4 and TRBJ1-1; a possible D gene is TRBD1 (6 bases). V was shortened by 6 bases and J by 6 bases, with 14 bases between the two germline ends. The CDR3 has 13 amino acids. CDR3 residues: CASSGTGIAEAFF. The CDR3 DNA reads as TGTGCCAGCAGCGGCACAGGGATCGCTGAAGCTTTCTTT.

This clonotype was seen many times. V usage is TRBV2 and J usage is TRBJ2-3, with 8 bases that match TRBD1. From germline, CDR1 is SNHLY and CDR2 FYNNEI. V dropped 8 bases and J dropped 1; count of bases not matched to a gene: 8. CDR3 length: 15 residues. DNA for the CDR3: TGTGCCAGCCGAAAGGGGACAGGTGGCACAGATACGCAGTATTTT. Translated, it gives CASRKGTGGTDTQYF.

The rearrangement links TRBV29-1 to TRBJ2-3; D perhaps matches TRBD2 (6 bases). V lost 1 base, J lost 2 bases, and 10 bases lay in between. Per germline, CDR1 SQVTM and CDR2 ANQGSEA. The length of the CDR3 is 14 residues. For the CDR3, the DNA is TGCAGCGTTGAAGGGGAGCGGGCCACAGATACGCAGTATTTT. Its translation is CSVEGERATDTQYF.

This clonotype has just a few counts. V and J are TRBV3-1 and TRBJ2-5; D is undetermined. This CDR3 is built from 11 residues. The V end was cut by 1 base, the J end by 5 bases, with 2 bases between. From germline, CDR1 is LGHDT and CDR2 YNNKEL (reference sequence). CDR3 coding DNA: TGTGCCAGCAGCCAAGCTGAGACCCAGTACTTC. Amino acids: CASSQAETQYF.

This clonotype was recorded a few times. This rearrangement joins TRBV6-7 to TRBJ2-1, with D possibly matching TRBD2 (6 bases). TRBV6-7 is labeled an ORF, and its function is uncertain. This CDR3 spans 17 amino acids. Trimming removed 4 bases from V and 3 bases from J, with 19 bases in between. CDR3 bases: TGTGCCAGCAGTTCCACACCCCTGACTAGTCTCTACAATGAGCAGTTCTTC. As protein: CASSSTPLTSLYNEQFF.

There are a few counts of this clonotype. V and J are TRBV27 and TRBJ2-7; 8 bases line up with TRBD1. From germline, CDR1 is MNHEY and CDR2 SMNVEV (reference sequence). The CDR3 length is 15 residues. The V segment lost 5 bases and the J segment 4 bases; nucleotides outside the gene matches: 10. In DNA, the CDR3 is TGTGCCAGCAGTCCGTCCGGGACAGGTAGATACGAGCAGTACTTC. This encodes CASSPSGTGRYEQYF.

This clonotype was detected a few times. This chain connects TRBV24-1 to TRBJ2-1; 10 nucleotides line up with TRBD2. Germline-derived CDR1 and CDR2 are KGHDR and SFDVKD. V lost 4 bases to trimming and J lost 9 bases; unmatched junction nucleotides: 5. The CDR3 loop spans 14 amino acids. For the CDR3, the DNA is TGTGCCACCAGTGAGGGACTAGCGAAGGGTGAGCAGTTCTTC. Its translation is CATSEGLAKGEQFF.

This clonotype has at least ten counts. The chain links TRBV18 to TRBJ2-1, with TRBD2 matching over 14 bases. Looked up from germline, CDR1 is KGHSH and CDR2 is LQKENI. This CDR3 region has 18 residues. Unmatched junction bases numbered 6, after V lost 5 bases and J lost 0 bases. Here the CDR3 DNA reads TGTGCCAGCTCAGGGACTAGCGGGAGTGGTAGCTCCTACAATGAGCAGTTCTTC. As protein: CASSGTSGSGSSYNEQFF.

This clonotype was recorded at least ten times. This chain joins TRBV6-1 and TRBJ1-3, with D uncertain. The CDR3 covers 13 residues. The V and J ends lost 3 bases and 5 bases respectively, with 8 bases between them. Germline assignment: CDR1 MNHNS and CDR2 SASEGT. The CDR3 is CASSDFSRNTIYF. CDR3 nucleotide sequence: TGTGCCAGCAGTGACTTCAGTCGAAACACCATATATTTT.

This clonotype was seen ten or more times. This sequence joins TRBV20-1 and TRBJ2-1; D uncertain. From germline, CDR1 is DFQATT and CDR2 SNEGSKA (reference sequence). The length of the CDR3 is 15 residues. The ends were cut back, 8 bases at V and 0 bases at J, with 17 bases in the middle. CDR3 amino acids: CSLIGVENSYNEQFF. For the CDR3, the DNA is TGCAGTTTAATCGGTGTCGAAAACTCCTACAATGAGCAGTTCTTC.

This clonotype was detected many times. This chain uses TRBV14 with TRBJ2-2, with 9 positions matching TRBD1. Germline V gives CDR1 SGHDN, CDR2 FVKESK. The CDR3 loop spans 16 amino acids. The J segment lost 1 base and the V segment lost 3 bases, leaving 3 bases of the junction unmatched. DNA for the CDR3: TGTGCCAGCAGCCACTGGGGACAGGGGAACACCGGGGAGCTGTTTTTT. This translates into CASSHWGQGNTGELFF.